This T cell receptor beta chain was obtained from a study of cytomegalovirus exposure and HLA in healthy donors. Across the study: Roughly 80% of some 390 genotyped donors fell in the Caucasian-associated ancestry cluster. Study-wide results and caveats: Despite most TCR sequences being rare, some public TCRs occurred in many donors. In an earlier analysis, productive rearrangement rates for most beta V segments clustered near 87% or 30%.

As to this clone: Antigen specificity is unknown.

This CDR3 contains 15 residues. Germline V gives CDR1 MDHEN, CDR2 SYDVKM. Germline trimming cut 5 bases from V and 4 bases from J; bases unmatched to any gene: 10. The PCR employed 60 Vbeta primers together with 13 Jbeta primers. Data came from immunoSEQ multiplex PCR; TCRdb stores just in-frame clones and leaves some out. The profile shows almost 200,000 clones, 70% to 80% of them singletons. The TCR originated in a male donor in good health and CMV-seropositive. This rearrangement joins TRBV28 to TRBJ1-1, with 7 nucleotides matching TRBD1. Sequencing was done on a sample of PBMCs. The CDR3 DNA is TGTGCCAGCAGTGTAGGAGGGGGCGTAACCACTGAAGCTTTCTTT. Translated, it gives CASSVGGGVTTEAFF.